This T cell receptor beta chain was retrieved from a study of technical replicates of blood from several donors (dated by TCRdb to about 2017). Relative to germline, V is 5 bases shorter and J is 6 bases shorter, with 18 bases between their ends. Including the terminal cysteine and phenylalanine, the CDR3 comprises 15 residues. Here the CDR3 DNA is all that survives: 45 bases in frame from base 1. Based on the germline V gene, the CDR1 and CDR2 sequences are SGDLS and YYNGEE. About this clone: Its recognized antigen is unknown. No per-base quality is available; no much larger clone lies one base away.

The library was produced with the immunoSEQ multiplex PCR assay. The source is immuneACCESS, and TCRdb retained only in-frame sequences with V and J called. Part of the clones is not carried over; for the studies checked, unresolved V genes explain less than half of this, and the remainder is unexplained. This sample comprises some 30,000 clones, approximately 92% of them detected only once. The top ten clones comprise 4.1% of the sample. Input material: PBMCs. The receptor was isolated from a human donor in good health. Some clones in this sample may be carry-over from other donors' samples. The sequence joins TRBV9 to TRBJ2-1; TRBD2 is perhaps the D gene, given 7 matching bases. CDR3 protein: CASSLGGGSANEQFF. The DNA sequence is TGTGCCAGCAGTCTGGGAGGGGGTTCTGCCAATGAGCAGTTCTTC.